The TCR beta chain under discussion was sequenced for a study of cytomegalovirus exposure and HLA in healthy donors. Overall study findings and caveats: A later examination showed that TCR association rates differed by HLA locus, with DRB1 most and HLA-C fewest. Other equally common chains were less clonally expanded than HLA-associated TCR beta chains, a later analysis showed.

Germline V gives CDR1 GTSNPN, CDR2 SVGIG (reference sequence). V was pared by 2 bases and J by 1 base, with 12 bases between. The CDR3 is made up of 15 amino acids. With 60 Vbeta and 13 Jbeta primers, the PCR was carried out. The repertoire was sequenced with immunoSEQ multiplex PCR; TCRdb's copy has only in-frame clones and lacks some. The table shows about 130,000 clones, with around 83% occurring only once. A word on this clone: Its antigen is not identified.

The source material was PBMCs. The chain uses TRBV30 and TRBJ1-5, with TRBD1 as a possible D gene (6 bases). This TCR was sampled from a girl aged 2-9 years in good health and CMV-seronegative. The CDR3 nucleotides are TGTGCCTGGAGTCGGAACAGGGCGAGCAATCAGCCCCAGCATTTT. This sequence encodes CAWSRNRASNQPQHF.